The 2 T cell receptor beta chains below come from one sample, sequenced in a study of T-cell memory formation after mild COVID-19. MiXCR, applied by TCRdb to the 5' RACE reads, yields one record per CDR3 protein. This table holds about 560,000 distinct CDR3 sequences, around 15% found once. The sample was PBMCs or a T cell subset sorted from them (not recorded which). These receptors all come from an adult woman who had mild COVID-19 (a few samples of this study predate the infection). Cell type and time point are not known.

The gene calls are TRBV5-4 and TRBJ2-1; 8 bases are shared with TRBD1. V lost 4 bases to trimming and J lost 6 bases; unmatched junction nucleotides: 15. The germline V gene encodes CDR1 SGHNT and CDR2 YYREEE (reference sequence). The CDR3 sequence is 17 residues long. This CDR3 is CASSTKAGTGFFNEQFF. CDR3 coding DNA: TGTGCCAGCAGCACTAAGGCCGGGACAGGATTTTTCAATGAGCAGTTCTTC.

This chain joins TRBV15 and TRBJ2-1, with a weak D call TRBD1 (5 bases). From germline, CDR1 is LNHNV and CDR2 YYDKDF (reference sequence). Trimming removed 0 bases at V and 5 bases at J, with 8 bases between. The CDR3 runs 14 residues. Here the CDR3 DNA reads TGTGCCACCAGCAGAGACGACAGCAACAATGAGCAGTTCTTC. It translates to CATSRDDSNNEQFF.